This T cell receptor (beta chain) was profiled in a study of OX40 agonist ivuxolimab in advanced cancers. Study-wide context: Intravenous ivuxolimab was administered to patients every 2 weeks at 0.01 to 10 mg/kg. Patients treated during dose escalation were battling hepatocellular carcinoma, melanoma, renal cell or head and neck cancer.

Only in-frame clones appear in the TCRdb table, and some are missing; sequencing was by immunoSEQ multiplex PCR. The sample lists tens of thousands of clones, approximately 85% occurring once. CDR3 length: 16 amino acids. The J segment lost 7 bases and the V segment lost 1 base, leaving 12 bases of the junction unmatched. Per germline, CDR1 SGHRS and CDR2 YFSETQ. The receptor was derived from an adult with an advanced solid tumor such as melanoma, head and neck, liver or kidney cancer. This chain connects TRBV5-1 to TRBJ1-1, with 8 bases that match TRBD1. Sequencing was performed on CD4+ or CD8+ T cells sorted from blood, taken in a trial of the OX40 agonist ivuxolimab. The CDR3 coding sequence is TGCGCCAGCAGCTTGCAAATGATTACAGGGGGTGGTGAAGCTTTCTTT. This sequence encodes CASSLQMITGGGEAFF.